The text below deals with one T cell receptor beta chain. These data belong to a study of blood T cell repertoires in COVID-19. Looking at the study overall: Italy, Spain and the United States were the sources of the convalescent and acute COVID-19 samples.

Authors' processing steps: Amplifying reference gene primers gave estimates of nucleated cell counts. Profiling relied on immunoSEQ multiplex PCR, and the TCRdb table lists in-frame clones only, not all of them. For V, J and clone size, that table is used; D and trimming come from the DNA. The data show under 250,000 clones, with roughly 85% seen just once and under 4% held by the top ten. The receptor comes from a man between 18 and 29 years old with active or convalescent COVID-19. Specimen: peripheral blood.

As DNA, the CDR3 is TGTGCCACCCGAGGAGGGTCCGACAAGCAGTACTTC. Translation: CATRGGSDKQYF. The chain is built from TRBV25-1 and TRBJ2-7; perhaps TRBD2 as D (6 bases). The V gene lost 10 bases and the J gene lost 8 bases, with 18 bases spanning the gap. Germline V CDR1 and CDR2: MGHDK, SYGVNS. The CDR3 runs to 12 residues.